This T cell receptor (beta chain) was captured by sequencing in a study of blood T cell repertoires in COVID-19. The wider study: Donors in the United States, Italy and Spain gave samples during acute or convalescent COVID-19.

For this clone: Its ends do not fully match the called genes, so a read error is possible.

Authors' data handling: Estimated nucleated cell counts came from reference gene primer amplification. The assay was immunoSEQ multiplex PCR, and TCRdb's table has in-frame clones only and misses some. The V and J calls and clone size are taken from that table; D and trimming were inferred from the DNA. The data hold 250,000 to 300,000 clones, with approximately 87% observed a single time. This clonotype was obtained from a man in his 60s who had recovered from COVID-19. Sequencing input: peripheral blood.

The chain's CDR3 is CATQTEGSQKTQYF. CDR3 nucleotide sequence: TGTGCCACACAAACGGAGGGGTCCCAAAAGACCCAGTACTTC. This chain joins TRBV6-6 and TRBJ2-5, with D possibly TRBD2 on 6 matching bases. CDR3 size: 14 residues. Looked up from germline, CDR1 is MNHNY and CDR2 is SVGAGI (reference sequence).